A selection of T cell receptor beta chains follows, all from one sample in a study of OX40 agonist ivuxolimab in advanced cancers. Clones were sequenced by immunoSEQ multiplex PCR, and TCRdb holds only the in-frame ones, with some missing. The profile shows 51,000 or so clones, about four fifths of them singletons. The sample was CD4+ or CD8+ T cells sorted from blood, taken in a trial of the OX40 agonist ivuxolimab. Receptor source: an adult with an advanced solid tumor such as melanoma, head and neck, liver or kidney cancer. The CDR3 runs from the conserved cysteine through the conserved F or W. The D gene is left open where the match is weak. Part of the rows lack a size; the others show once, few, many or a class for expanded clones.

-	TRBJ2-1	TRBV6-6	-	CASRVREYNEQFF	TGTGCCAGCAGGGTACGGGAATACAATGAGCAGTTCTTC
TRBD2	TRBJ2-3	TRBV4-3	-	CASSQEIGRTSVTDTQYF	TGCGCCAGCAGCCAAGAAATTGGCCGGACTAGCGTGACCGATACGCAGTATTTT
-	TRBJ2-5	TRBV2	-	CASSPFGAQGETQYF	TGTGCCAGCAGCCCTTTTGGGGCCCAGGGGGAGACCCAGTACTTC
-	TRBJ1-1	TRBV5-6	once	CASSFRGVNTEAFF	TGTGCCAGCAGCTTCCGGGGCGTTAACACTGAAGCTTTCTTT
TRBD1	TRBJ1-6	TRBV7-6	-	CASSTKGAAPLHF	TGTGCCAGCAGCACTAAGGGGGCGGCACCCCTCCACTTT
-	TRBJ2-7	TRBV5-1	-	CASSLWGAAGDREQYF	TGCGCCAGCAGCTTGTGGGGCGCGGCAGGAGATCGCGAGCAGTACTTC
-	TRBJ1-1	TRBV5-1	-	CASSLGPKGMNTEAFF	TGCGCCAGCAGCTTGGGTCCCAAGGGCATGAACACTGAAGCTTTCTTT
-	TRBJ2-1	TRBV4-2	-	CASSQDKGGGDGYNEQFF	TGTGCCAGCAGCCAAGATAAAGGTGGAGGGGATGGCTACAATGAGCAGTTCTTC
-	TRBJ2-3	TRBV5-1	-	CASSLAGVRTDTQYF	TGCGCCAGCAGCTTGGCAGGGGTTCGGACAGATACGCAGTATTTT
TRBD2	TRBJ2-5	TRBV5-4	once	CASSLSAGVTQETQYF	TGTGCCAGCAGCTTGAGTGCGGGAGTTACCCAAGAGACCCAGTACTTC
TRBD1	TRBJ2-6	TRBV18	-	CASSPTGLGANVLTF	TGTGCCAGCTCACCGACAGGGCTTGGGGCCAACGTCCTGACTTTC
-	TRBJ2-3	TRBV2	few	CASFLDVTDTQYF	TGTGCCAGCTTCTTGGACGTAACAGATACGCAGTATTTT
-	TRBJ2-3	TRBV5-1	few	CASSLTGGVTDTQYF	TGCGCCAGCAGCTTGACCGGCGGGGTCACAGATACGCAGTATTTT
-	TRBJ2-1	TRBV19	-	CASSADKTPSADEQFF	TGTGCCAGTAGCGCAGACAAAACCCCTAGCGCGGATGAGCAGTTCTTC
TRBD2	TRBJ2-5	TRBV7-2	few	CASSSRTSGQETQYF	TGTGCCAGCAGCTCCCGGACTAGCGGGCAAGAGACCCAGTACTTC
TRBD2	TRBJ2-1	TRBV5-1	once	CASSSGTSGRVSYNEQFF	TGCGCCAGCAGCTCCGGGACTAGCGGGAGGGTGTCCTACAATGAGCAGTTCTTC
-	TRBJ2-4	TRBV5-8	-	CASSLTGEDIQYF	TGTGCCAGCAGCTTAACAGGGGAGGACATTCAGTACTTC
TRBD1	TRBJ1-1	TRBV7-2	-	CASSTGVASTEAFF	TGTGCCAGCAGCACAGGGGTGGCGAGCACTGAAGCTTTCTTT